Each of the 31 T cell receptor beta chains below was sequenced from the same sample in a study of T cells in localized non-small cell lung cancer. Profiling relied on immunoSEQ multiplex PCR, and the TCRdb table lists in-frame clones only, not all of them. Among about 28,000 clones listed, roughly 87% were seen once. Sample: peripheral blood, taken before any cancer treatment. The receptors shown here come from a male donor older than 55 with stage I lung adenocarcinoma.

CDR3 nucleotides: TGTGCCAGCTCACCGGGACAGAACACTGAAGCTTTCTTT. Its protein product is CASSPGQNTEAFF. This chain connects TRBV18 to TRBJ1-1, with a possible D match to TRBD1 (6 bases). Germline-derived CDR1 and CDR2 are KGHSH and LQKENI. Trimming took off 3 bases at V and 1 base at J, with 6 bases between the two ends. The CDR3 has 13 residues.

The chain links TRBV5-1 to TRBJ1-3; the D gene is possibly TRBD1 (5 bases). The CDR3 extends over 14 amino acids. V lost 4 bases and J 3 bases, leaving 11 bases between the germline ends. Germline lookup yields CDR1 SGHRS and CDR2 YFSETQ. CDR3 in amino acids: CASSLGGDGNTIYF. The CDR3 coding sequence is TGCGCCAGCAGCCTGGGAGGGGATGGAAACACCATATATTTT.

The rearrangement links TRBV9 to TRBJ2-2; 8 positions agree with TRBD2. From germline, CDR1 is SGDLS and CDR2 YYNGEE. V shed 1 base and J 5 bases; nucleotides not matched to a gene: 4. CDR3 size: 15 residues. The CDR3 sequence is CASSVTSGGTGELFF. The CDR3 DNA follows: TGTGCCAGCAGCGTAACCAGCGGGGGAACCGGGGAGCTGTTTTTT.

The gene calls are TRBV4-1 and TRBJ2-1, with 10 nucleotides matching TRBD2. The ends lost 4 bases at V and 4 bases at J; junction bases unmatched: 4. The CDR3 has 15 residues. The germline gives CDR1 MGHRA, CDR2 YSYEKL. The CDR3 DNA follows: TGCGCCAGCAGCCCCACTAGCGGGGAATACAATGAGCAGTTCTTC. Protein sequence: CASSPTSGEYNEQFF.

This clone has only a few counts. The chain joins TRBV28 to TRBJ2-7; TRBD2 agrees at 7 bases. This CDR3 region has 15 residues. Germline CDR1 reads MDHEN; CDR2 reads SYDVKM. Trimming at V came to 5 bases and at J to 4 bases, leaving 11 bases not matched to a gene. Here the CDR3 DNA reads TGTGCCAGCAGTCTCCCAGCCGGGGGGAAGTACGAGCAGTACTTC. Amino acids: CASSLPAGGKYEQYF.

The chain links TRBV4-3 to TRBJ2-5, with 8 positions matching TRBD2. Germline V gene lookup returns CDR1 LGHNA and CDR2 YSLEER. The junction had 15 bases not matched to a gene; V was cut back by 1 base and J by 5 bases. The CDR3 has 18 amino acids. The CDR3 DNA sequence: TGCGCCAGCAGCCAAGGGAGACGGGGGGGGCCAGCGCCGGAGACCCAGTACTTC. Protein: CASSQGRRGGPAPETQYF.

The gene calls are TRBV19 and TRBJ2-2; TRBD1 might be the D (5 bases). V gave up 4 bases and J gave up 6 bases, with 12 bases separating them. Germline CDR1 reads LNHDA; CDR2 reads SQIVND (reference sequence). CDR3 length equals 14 residues. The CDR3: CASSTYQGAGELFF. The CDR3 nucleotides read TGTGCCAGTAGTACGTATCAGGGTGCCGGGGAGCTGTTTTTT. The full variable domain, completed using reference TRBV19 and TRBJ2-2, is DGGITQSPKYLFRKEGQNVTLSCEQNLNHDAMYWYRQDPGQGLRLIYYSQIVNDFQKGDIAEGYSVSREKKESFPLTVTSAQKNPTAFYLCASSTYQGAGELFFGEGSRLTVL.

This chain links TRBV29-1 with TRBJ1-2; the match to TRBD1 covers 9 bases. Germline lookup yields CDR1 SQVTM and CDR2 ANQGSEA. V lost 5 bases to trimming and J lost 12 bases; unmatched junction nucleotides: 10. The CDR3 has 12 amino acids. For the CDR3, the DNA is TGCAGCGTTACTGGGGACAGGGCGGTACACACCTTC. Translated: CSVTGDRAVHTF.

The chain links TRBV30 to TRBJ1-4; D unresolved. CDR1 is GTSNPN, CDR2 SVGIG, per germline (reference sequence). This CDR3 spans 11 amino acids. Trimming stripped 8 bases from V and 5 bases from J, with 9 bases between. In nucleotides, the CDR3 is TGTGCCGCCCGATGGAATGAAAAACTGTTTTTT. This codes for CAARWNEKLFF.

The V call is TRBV30, the J call TRBJ1-1, with 10 bases fitting TRBD1. CDR3 length equals 14 residues. Germline V gene data show CDR1 as GTSNPN and CDR2 as SVGIG (reference sequence). Trimming cost V 3 bases and J 5 bases; bases outside gene matches: 6. This CDR3 reads CAWSPTGGATEAFF. CDR3 sequence (DNA): TGTGCCTGGAGCCCGACAGGGGGCGCGACTGAAGCTTTCTTT. The entire variable domain, with the rest obtained from reference TRBV30 and TRBJ1-1, is as follows: SQTIHQWPATLVQPVGSPLSLECTVEGTSNPNLYWYRQAAGRGLQLLFYSVGIGQISSEVPQNLSASRPQDRQFILSSKKLLLSDSGFYLCAWSPTGGATEAFFGQGTRLTVV.

This clone was seen only once. The V and J genes are TRBV30 and TRBJ1-6, with a weak D call TRBD1 (6 bases). V lost 0 bases and J 7 bases, leaving 16 bases between the germline ends. The CDR3 contains 16 residues. Germline CDR1 reads GTSNPN; CDR2 reads SVGIG (reference sequence). CDR3 in amino acids: CAWSVGSRGTNSPLHF. The CDR3 bases are TGTGCCTGGAGTGTGGGCAGCAGGGGAACAAATTCACCCCTCCACTTT.

This chain uses TRBV18 with TRBJ2-7, with 8 bases fitting TRBD1. CDR1 is KGHSH, CDR2 LQKENI, per germline. V was pared by 6 bases and J by 5 bases, with 3 bases of the junction left unmatched. The CDR3 consists of 12 residues. This CDR3 reads CASSPDRDEQYF. As DNA, the CDR3 is TGTGCCAGCTCCCCGGACAGGGACGAGCAGTACTTC.

The chain joins TRBV18 to TRBJ2-3; the match to TRBD1 covers 9 bases. The CDR3 is 16 amino acids. The germline CDR1 and CDR2 sequences are KGHSH and LQKENI. After removal of 3 bases from V and 3 bases from J, the junction contained 7 bases not matched to a gene. The CDR3 loop reads CASSPPGDRVTDTQYF. CDR3 DNA: TGTGCCAGCTCACCTCCGGGGGACAGGGTAACAGATACGCAGTATTTT.

The J gene is TRBJ1-4, the V gene TRBV2; D not resolved. Trimming shortened V by 6 bases and J by 3 bases, and 11 bases separated the two germline ends. This CDR3 has 14 residues. The germline gives CDR1 SNHLY, CDR2 FYNNEI. CDR3 DNA: TGTGCCAGCAGCCTAACCCTATCTAATGAAAAACTGTTTTTT. Translation gives CASSLTLSNEKLFF. Filled out from reference TRBV2 and TRBJ1-4, the complete variable domain reads EPEVTQTPSHQVTQMGQEVILRCVPISNHLYFYWYRQILGQKVEFLVSFYNNEISEKSEIFDDQFSVERPDGSNFTLKIRSTKLEDSAMYFCASSLTLSNEKLFFGSGTQLSVL.

This chain connects TRBV2 to TRBJ2-3, with a possible D match to TRBD1 (6 bases). Germline V gene lookup returns CDR1 SNHLY and CDR2 FYNNEI. This CDR3 has 15 residues. Trimming shortened V by 7 bases and J by 0 bases, and 14 bases separated the two germline ends. The CDR3 spells CASNPQGTSTDTQYF. For the CDR3, the DNA is TGTGCCAGCAATCCACAGGGCACTAGCACAGATACGCAGTATTTT.

The chain uses TRBV10-3 and TRBJ2-1; 8 positions match TRBD2. The germline CDR1 and CDR2 sequences are ENHRY and SYGVKD. V shed 2 bases and J 1 base; nucleotides not matched to a gene: 13. This CDR3 contains 19 residues. The CDR3 DNA follows: TGTGCCATCAGTGAGATACTCAAGGATAAGCGGGGGTCCTACAATGAGCAGTTCTTC. Translating it yields CAISEILKDKRGSYNEQFF.

The J gene is TRBJ1-5, the V gene TRBV5-4; 7 bases are shared with TRBD1. Germline-derived CDR1 and CDR2 are SGHNT and YYREEE (reference sequence). Germline trimming cut 0 bases from V and 3 bases from J; bases unmatched to any gene: 9. CDR3 size: 17 residues. CDR3 in amino acids: CASSLGPTGTVNQPQHF. The CDR3 bases are TGTGCCAGCAGCTTGGGCCCGACAGGGACCGTCAATCAGCCCCAGCATTTT.

The chain couples TRBV4-1 to TRBJ2-4; D not certain. In germline, CDR1 is MGHRA, CDR2 YSYEKL. This CDR3 has 12 amino acids. Deletions cut 5 bases from V and 5 bases from J, with 7 bases between. This CDR3 is CASSSDENIQYF. The CDR3 nucleotides are TGCGCCAGCAGCTCGGACGAAAACATTCAGTACTTC.

The gene calls are TRBV6-5 and TRBJ1-2; no firm D call. CDR1 MNHEY and CDR2 SVGAGI come from the germline V gene. Deletions cut 6 bases from V and 7 bases from J, with 21 bases between. This CDR3 region has 15 residues. CDR3 sequence (DNA): TGTGCCAGCAGGAGTTCCTTGTCGGCAGCGGGTGGCTACACCTTC. It specifies CASRSSLSAAGGYTF.

This clone was recorded a few times. V gene TRBV10-2 combines with J gene TRBJ1-4, with TRBD1 identical over 7 bases. CDR1 WSHSY and CDR2 SAAADI come from the germline V gene. The CDR3 length is 14 residues. V lost 6 bases to trimming and J lost 10 bases; unmatched junction nucleotides: 11. CDR3 residues: CASRPTGTQGKLFF. The CDR3 region has the DNA TGCGCCAGCAGACCGACAGGGACTCAGGGAAAACTGTTTTTT.

The CDR3 coding sequence is TGCGCCAGCAGCCGCGATTTAAGTAATCCGGGGACTGAAGCTTTCTTT. It specifies CASSRDLSNPGTEAFF. The V gene is TRBV5-1, the J gene TRBJ1-1; D not certain. The CDR3 runs 16 residues. Germline V gene data show CDR1 as SGHRS and CDR2 as YFSETQ. Trimming pared 4 bases from V and 5 bases from J, leaving 21 bases between.

The chain joins TRBV30 to TRBJ1-1; 7 bases map to TRBD1. V was pared by 4 bases and J by 2 bases, with 4 bases of the junction left unmatched. The CDR3 contains 13 residues. Germline loops: CDR1 GTSNPN, CDR2 SVGIG (reference sequence). The CDR3, as DNA: TGTGCCTGGACCGGGACAGCAAACACTGAAGCTTTCTTT. Encoded protein: CAWTGTANTEAFF.

The CDR3: CASSVGAGVPFYNEQFF. DNA for the CDR3: TGTGCCAGCAGCGTAGGAGCGGGGGTACCATTCTACAATGAGCAGTTCTTC. This sequence joins TRBV9 and TRBJ2-1; 8 nucleotides agree with TRBD2. V lost 0 bases, J lost 3 bases, and 8 bases stayed unmatched. Germline CDR1 reads SGDLS; CDR2 reads YYNGEE. The CDR3 sequence is 17 residues long.

This rearrangement joins TRBV7-8 to TRBJ2-1; 11 nucleotides agree with TRBD2. V shed 5 bases, J shed 6 bases, and the junction held 6 bases outside the gene matches. The CDR3 is 15 amino acids. The germline V gene has CDR1 SGHVS and CDR2 FQNEAQ. Here the CDR3 DNA reads TGTGCCAGCAGCCCTAGCGGGGGGAGAGGCAATGAGCAGTTCTTC. This gives the protein CASSPSGGRGNEQFF.

The chain recombines TRBV30 with TRBJ2-7; D ambiguous. The CDR3 length is 12 residues. Trimming shortened V by 3 bases and J by 3 bases, and 9 bases separated the two germline ends. Germline CDR1 GTSNPN, CDR2 SVGIG (reference sequence). The CDR3 DNA reads as TGTGCCTGGAGCGGCGTCCGCTACGAGCAGTACTTC. Translation: CAWSGVRYEQYF. Full variable domain (outside the CDR3, taken from reference TRBV30 and TRBJ2-7): SQTIHQWPATLVQPVGSPLSLECTVEGTSNPNLYWYRQAAGRGLQLLFYSVGIGQISSEVPQNLSASRPQDRQFILSSKKLLLSDSGFYLCAWSGVRYEQYFGPGTRLTVT.

The J gene is TRBJ2-7, the V gene TRBV6-5; D is possibly TRBD2 (6 bases). The CDR3 has 13 amino acids. Germline CDR1 MNHEY, CDR2 SVGAGI. Trimming removed 5 bases from V and 7 bases from J, with 15 bases in between. The CDR3 loop is CASSPRARGEQYF. The CDR3 DNA reads TGTGCCAGCAGTCCCCGGGCCCGGGGGGAGCAGTACTTC.

The V gene is TRBV18, the J gene TRBJ2-7, with TRBD2 matching over 8 bases. After removal of 3 bases from V and 5 bases from J, the junction contained 6 bases not matched to a gene. The CDR3 is made up of 14 amino acids. Germline V CDR1 and CDR2: KGHSH, LQKENI. The CDR3 reads CASSPGTSSNEQYF. CDR3 DNA: TGTGCCAGCTCACCGGGGACTAGTTCCAACGAGCAGTACTTC.

The CDR3: CASSLEGNYGYTF. The DNA for the CDR3 is TGCGCCAGCAGTTTAGAAGGAAACTATGGCTACACCTTC. The chain combines TRBV10-2 with TRBJ1-2; no clear D. This CDR3 is 13 amino acids long. The V gene lost 5 bases and the J gene lost 2 bases, with 9 bases spanning the gap. Germline-derived CDR1 and CDR2 are WSHSY and SAAADI.

The chain recombines TRBV7-2 with TRBJ2-5; TRBD2 matches at 8 bases. Germline V gene sequence: CDR1 SGHTA, CDR2 FQGNSA. This CDR3 spans 15 amino acids. V was clipped by 3 bases and J by 5 bases; unmatched bases: 8. The CDR3 coding sequence is TGTGCCAGCAGCTTCAGCGGGGGCATCCGCGAGACCCAGTACTTC. It codes for CASSFSGGIRETQYF.

The chain carries TRBV18 and TRBJ2-3; TRBD2 matches at 8 bases. J lost 4 bases, V lost 6 bases, and 9 bases had no gene match. The CDR3 spans 15 residues. Germline CDR1 reads KGHSH; CDR2 reads LQKENI. The CDR3: CASSRISGGADTQYF. The DNA for the CDR3 is TGTGCCAGCTCCCGGATAAGCGGGGGCGCAGATACGCAGTATTTT.

This sequence joins TRBV30 and TRBJ2-3; 8 nucleotides line up with TRBD2. Germline values: CDR1 GTSNPN, CDR2 SVGIG (reference sequence). CDR3 length equals 15 residues. V shed 1 base and J 0 bases; nucleotides not matched to a gene: 3. CDR3 sequence reads: CAWSALAGSTDTQYF. CDR3 sequence (DNA): TGTGCCTGGAGTGCCTTAGCGGGGAGCACAGATACGCAGTATTTT.